The present TCR beta chain was sequenced within a study of OX40 agonist ivuxolimab in advanced cancers. Clones were sequenced by immunoSEQ multiplex PCR, and TCRdb holds only the in-frame ones, with some missing. In the table there are 55,000 to 70,000 clones, approximately 87% of which are singletons. The CDR3 is made up of 15 amino acids. Germline V gene lookup returns CDR1 SGHAT and CDR2 FQNNGV. Trimming removed 5 bases from V and 2 bases from J, with 16 bases in between. The chain links TRBV11-2 to TRBJ2-7; D remains unclear. The sequences come from CD4+ or CD8+ T cells sorted from blood, collected in a trial of the OX40 agonist ivuxolimab. This receptor was obtained from an adult with an advanced solid tumor such as melanoma, head and neck, liver or kidney cancer. CDR3 sequence reads: CASSRGPTDTYEQYF. CDR3 DNA: TGTGCCAGCAGCCGAGGACCCACAGACACCTACGAGCAGTACTTC.